This T cell receptor beta chain was profiled in a study of T cell changes during pregnancy in multiple sclerosis. The CDR3 consists of 16 residues. J gave up 1 base and V 5 bases, and 9 bases lay outside the gene matches. Per the germline V gene, CDR1 is KGHSH and CDR2 is LQKENI. Data came from immunoSEQ multiplex PCR; TCRdb stores just in-frame clones and leaves some out. The profile shows 70,000 or so clones, around 90% of them singletons. The chain joins TRBV18 to TRBJ1-2; 8 nucleotides agree with TRBD1. The sample here was CD4+ T cells from peripheral blood mononuclear cells, taken after pregnancy. The source is a female donor with multiple sclerosis, enrolled in a pregnancy study. The CDR3 here is CASSVDRGPINYGYTF. The CDR3 bases are TGTGCCAGCTCAGTCGACAGGGGCCCCATTAACTATGGCTACACCTTC.